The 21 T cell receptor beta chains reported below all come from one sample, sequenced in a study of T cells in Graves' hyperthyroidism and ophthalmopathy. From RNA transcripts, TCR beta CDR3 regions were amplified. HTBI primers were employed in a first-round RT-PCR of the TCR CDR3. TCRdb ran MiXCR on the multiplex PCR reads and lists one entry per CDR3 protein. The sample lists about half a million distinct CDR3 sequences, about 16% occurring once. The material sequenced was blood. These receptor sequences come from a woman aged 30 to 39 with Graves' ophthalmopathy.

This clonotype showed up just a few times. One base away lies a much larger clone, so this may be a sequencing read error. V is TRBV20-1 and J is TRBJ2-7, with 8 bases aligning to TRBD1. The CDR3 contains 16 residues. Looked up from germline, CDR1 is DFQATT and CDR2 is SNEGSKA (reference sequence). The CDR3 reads CSASELRRDRSYEQCF. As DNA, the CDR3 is TGCAGTGCCTCAGAACTGAGACGGGACAGGAGCTACGAGCAGTGCTTC.

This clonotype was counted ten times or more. CDR3 residues: CASSRPGSADTQYF. CDR3 bases: TGTGCCAGCAGTAGGCCAGGTAGCGCAGATACGCAGTATTTT. V usage is TRBV12-3 or TRBV12-4 and J usage is TRBJ2-3; tentative D call: TRBD2 (5 bases). Trimming pared 5 bases from V and 4 bases from J, leaving 13 bases between. The CDR3 consists of 14 residues.

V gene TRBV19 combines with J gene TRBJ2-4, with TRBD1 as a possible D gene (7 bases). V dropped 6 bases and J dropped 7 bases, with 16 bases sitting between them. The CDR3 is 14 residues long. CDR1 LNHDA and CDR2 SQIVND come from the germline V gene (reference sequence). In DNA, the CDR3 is TGTGCCAGTAGCTCAGGGGGGCTTGGGAACATTCAGTACTTC. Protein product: CASSSGGLGNIQYF.

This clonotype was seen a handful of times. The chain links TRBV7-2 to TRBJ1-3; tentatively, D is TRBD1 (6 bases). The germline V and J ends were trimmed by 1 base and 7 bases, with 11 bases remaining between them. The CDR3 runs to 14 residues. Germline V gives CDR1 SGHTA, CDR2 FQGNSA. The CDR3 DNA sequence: TGTGCCAGCAGCTTAGGCCTCCAGGGGAACACCATATATTTT. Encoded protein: CASSLGLQGNTIYF.

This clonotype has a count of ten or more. CDR3 coding DNA: TGTGCCAGCAGTGTCGGACAGAACTTTAGCTCCTACGAGCAGTACTTC. It specifies CASSVGQNFSSYEQYF. This rearrangement joins TRBV12-3 or TRBV12-4 to TRBJ2-7, with D possibly matching TRBD1 (6 bases). V lost 5 bases and J 0 bases, leaving 17 bases between the germline ends. The CDR3 has 16 amino acids.

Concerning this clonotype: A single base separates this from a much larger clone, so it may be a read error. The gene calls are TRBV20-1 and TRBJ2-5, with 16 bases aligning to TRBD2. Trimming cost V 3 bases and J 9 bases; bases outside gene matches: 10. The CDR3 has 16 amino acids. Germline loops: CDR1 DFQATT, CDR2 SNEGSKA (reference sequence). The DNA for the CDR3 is TGCAGTGCTAGGGGGACTAGCGGGAGGGCCCTCGAGGCCCAGTACTTC. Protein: CSARGTSGRALEAQYF.

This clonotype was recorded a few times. This CDR3 reads CASSVSGLSGKLFF. The CDR3 DNA is TGTGCCAGCAGCGTATCGGGACTATCTGGAAAACTGTTTTTT. The chain uses TRBV9 and TRBJ1-4; D may be TRBD1 (5 bases). V was pared by 1 base and J by 10 bases, with 14 bases between. Per the germline V gene, CDR1 is SGDLS and CDR2 is YYNGEE. The CDR3 sequence is 14 residues long.

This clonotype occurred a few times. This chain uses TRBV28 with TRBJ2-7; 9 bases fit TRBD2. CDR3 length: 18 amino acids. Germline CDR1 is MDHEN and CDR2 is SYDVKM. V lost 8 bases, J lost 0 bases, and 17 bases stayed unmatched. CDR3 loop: CASSPGLAQKKSSYEQYF. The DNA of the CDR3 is TGTGCCAGCTCCCCAGGACTAGCGCAAAAAAAAAGCTCCTACGAGCAGTACTTC.

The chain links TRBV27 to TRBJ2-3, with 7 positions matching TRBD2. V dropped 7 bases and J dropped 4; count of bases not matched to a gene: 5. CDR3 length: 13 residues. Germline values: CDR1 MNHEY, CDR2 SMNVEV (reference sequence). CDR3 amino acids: CASIGGMSDTQYF. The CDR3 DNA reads TGTGCCAGCATCGGGGGGATGTCAGATACGCAGTATTTT.

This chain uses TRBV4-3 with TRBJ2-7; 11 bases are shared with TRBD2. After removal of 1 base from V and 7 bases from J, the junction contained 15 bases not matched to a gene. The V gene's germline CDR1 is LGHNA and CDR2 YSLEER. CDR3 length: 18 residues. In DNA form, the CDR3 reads TGCGCCAGCAGCCAAGGACCGGAGGGACTAGCGGCCAATGGTGAGCAGTACTTC. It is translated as CASSQGPEGLAANGEQYF.

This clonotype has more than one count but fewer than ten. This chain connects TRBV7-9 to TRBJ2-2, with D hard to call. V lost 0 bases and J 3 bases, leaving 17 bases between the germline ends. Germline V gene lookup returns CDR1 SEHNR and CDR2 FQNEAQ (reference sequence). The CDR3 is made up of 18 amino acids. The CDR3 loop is CASSLAVDLRTYTGELFF. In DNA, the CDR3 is TGTGCCAGCAGCTTAGCGGTCGACCTTAGAACCTACACCGGGGAGCTGTTTTTT.

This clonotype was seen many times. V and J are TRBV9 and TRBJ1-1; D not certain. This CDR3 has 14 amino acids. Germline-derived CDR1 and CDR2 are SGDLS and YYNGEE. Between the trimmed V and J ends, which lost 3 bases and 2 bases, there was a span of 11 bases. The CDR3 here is CASSGVQGNTEAFF. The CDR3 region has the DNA TGTGCCAGCAGCGGGGTACAAGGCAACACTGAAGCTTTCTTT.

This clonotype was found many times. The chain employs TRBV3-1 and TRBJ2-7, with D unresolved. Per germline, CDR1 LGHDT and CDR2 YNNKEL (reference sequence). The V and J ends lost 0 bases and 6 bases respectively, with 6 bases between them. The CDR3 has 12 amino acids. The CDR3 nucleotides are TGTGCCAGCAGCCAAGATAAGGCCGAGCAGTACTTC. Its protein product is CASSQDKAEQYF.

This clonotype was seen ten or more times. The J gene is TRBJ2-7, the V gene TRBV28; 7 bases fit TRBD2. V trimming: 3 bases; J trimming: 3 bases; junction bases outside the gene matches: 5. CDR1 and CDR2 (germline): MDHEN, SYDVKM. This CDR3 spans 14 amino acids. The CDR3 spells CASSFGGSIYEQYF. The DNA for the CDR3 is TGTGCCAGCAGTTTTGGCGGGAGTATCTACGAGCAGTACTTC.

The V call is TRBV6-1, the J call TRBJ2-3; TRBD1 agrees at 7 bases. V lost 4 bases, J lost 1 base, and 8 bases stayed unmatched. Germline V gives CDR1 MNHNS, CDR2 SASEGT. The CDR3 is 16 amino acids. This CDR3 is CASSGQGVWGTDTQYF. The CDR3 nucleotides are TGTGCCAGCAGTGGGCAGGGGGTTTGGGGCACAGATACGCAGTATTTT.

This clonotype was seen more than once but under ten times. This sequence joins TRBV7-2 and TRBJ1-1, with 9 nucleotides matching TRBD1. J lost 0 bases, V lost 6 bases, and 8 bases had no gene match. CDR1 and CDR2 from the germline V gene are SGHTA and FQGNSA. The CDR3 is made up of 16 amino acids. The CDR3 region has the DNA TGTGCCAGCAGAAGGGACAGGGAAAGTTTGAACACTGAAGCTTTCTTT. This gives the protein CASRRDRESLNTEAFF.

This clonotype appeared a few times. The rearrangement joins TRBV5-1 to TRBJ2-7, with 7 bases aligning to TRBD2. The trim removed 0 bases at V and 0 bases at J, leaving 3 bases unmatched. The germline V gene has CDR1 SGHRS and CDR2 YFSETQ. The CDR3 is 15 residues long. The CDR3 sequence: CASSLVGRSSYEQYF. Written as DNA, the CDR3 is TGCGCCAGCAGCTTGGTCGGGAGGAGCTCCTACGAGCAGTACTTC.

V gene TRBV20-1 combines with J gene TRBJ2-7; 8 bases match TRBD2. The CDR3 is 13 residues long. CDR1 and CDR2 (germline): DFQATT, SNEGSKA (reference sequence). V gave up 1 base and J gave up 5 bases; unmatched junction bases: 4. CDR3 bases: TGCAGTGCTAGAGGGACTAGCTTCCACGAGCAGTACTTC. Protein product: CSARGTSFHEQYF.

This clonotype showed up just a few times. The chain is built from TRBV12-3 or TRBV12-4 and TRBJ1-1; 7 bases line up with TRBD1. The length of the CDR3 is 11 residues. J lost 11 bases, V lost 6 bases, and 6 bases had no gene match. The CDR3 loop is CASRIGTEAFF. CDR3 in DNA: TGTGCCAGCAGGATCGGGACAGAGGCTTTCTTT.

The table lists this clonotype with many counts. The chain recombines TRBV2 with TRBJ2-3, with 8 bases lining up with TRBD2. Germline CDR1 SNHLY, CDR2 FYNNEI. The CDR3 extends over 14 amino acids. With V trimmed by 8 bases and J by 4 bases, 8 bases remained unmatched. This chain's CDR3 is CASVRASGSDTQYF. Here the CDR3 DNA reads TGTGCCAGCGTAAGGGCTAGCGGGTCAGATACGCAGTATTTT.

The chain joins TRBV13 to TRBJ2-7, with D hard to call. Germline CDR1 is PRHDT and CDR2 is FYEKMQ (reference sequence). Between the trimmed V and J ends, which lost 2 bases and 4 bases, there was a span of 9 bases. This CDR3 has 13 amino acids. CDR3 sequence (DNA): TGTGCCAGCAGCTTAAGGAACTCGTACGAGCAGTACTTC. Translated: CASSLRNSYEQYF.